This T cell receptor (beta chain) was profiled in a study of vaccination and CD4 T cells after COVID-19. The wider study: Six male and four female convalescents took part, two of them Hispanic. Controls used CEFX viral epitopes (positive), HIV-1 Nef peptides (negative), or no peptide. Overall study findings and caveats: Spike mono-reactive clones accounted for 304 of the 307 vaccine-specific clones found in convalescent patients.

The CDR3 loop spans 13 amino acids. Trimming removed 8 bases at V and 6 bases at J, with 16 bases between. Note on this clonotype: Its specificity is not known.

As to treatment: roughly nine-day PBMC culture with coronavirus spike peptide pools or control peptides (ViraFEST assay). The Oncomine TCR Beta short-read assay generated sequence data from the DNA of cultured CD4+ T cells. A single record per CDR3 protein comes from TCRdb applying MiXCR to the PCR reads. The sample consists of some 16,000 distinct CDR3 sequences, approximately 55% of them appearing once. What was sequenced was CD4+ T cells from blood, cultured in vitro. The sequence was collected from a human donor who had recovered from COVID-19. The V gene is TRBV12-3 or TRBV12-4, the J gene TRBJ1-2; D is ambiguous. The CDR3 here is CASLVDPGHGYTF. CDR3 sequence (DNA): TGTGCCAGCCTCGTCGACCCGGGCCATGGCTACACCTTC.